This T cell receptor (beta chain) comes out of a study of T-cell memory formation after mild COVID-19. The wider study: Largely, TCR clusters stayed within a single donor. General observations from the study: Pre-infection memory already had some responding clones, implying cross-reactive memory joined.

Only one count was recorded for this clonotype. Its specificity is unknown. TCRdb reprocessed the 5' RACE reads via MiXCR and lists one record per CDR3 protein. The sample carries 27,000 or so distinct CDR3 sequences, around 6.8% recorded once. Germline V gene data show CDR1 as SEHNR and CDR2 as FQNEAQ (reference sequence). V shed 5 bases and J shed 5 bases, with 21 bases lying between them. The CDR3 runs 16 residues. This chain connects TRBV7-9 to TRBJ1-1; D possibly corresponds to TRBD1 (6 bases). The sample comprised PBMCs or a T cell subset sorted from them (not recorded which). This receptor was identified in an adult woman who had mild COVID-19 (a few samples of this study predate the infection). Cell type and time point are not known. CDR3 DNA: TGTGCCAGCAGCCTAGGGGGGACTTTGAGGGGAACTGAAGCTTTCTTT. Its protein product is CASSLGGTLRGTEAFF.